This TCR beta chain was identified during a study of naive CD8 T cells in extremely preterm neonates (dated by TCRdb to about 2017). Some background on the complete study: The study compared TCRbeta CDR3 repertoires of sorted naive CD8+ T cells across four age groups: extremely preterm neonates, term neonates, young children and adults. Findings and caveats that apply to the study as a whole: Significantly lower iChao1 richness than in all other age groups (p < 0.05) and an even clone distribution were observed in preterm neonates, indicating a less rich repertoire. Preterm CDR3s were shorter, with fewer N additions and less junctional trimming, and were closer to germline than those of older groups. A higher proportion of shared CDR3 nucleotide sequences was found in preterm neonates (about 2.5%) than in term neonates (around 0.4%), young children (roughly 0.03%) and adults (about 0.01%). Prospective longitudinal studies of preterm and term neonates were called for by the authors so that T cell development could be tracked within individuals. The authors noted a small sample size and variable productive template counts among preterm samples as limitations.

Concerning this clone: What this receptor recognizes is not known. Per-base quality was not reported, and no clone a single base away is much larger than it.

Term cord blood came from roughly 5 elective full-term cesarean deliveries at about 37-42 weeks of gestation, without labor or rupture of membranes. The study left out pregnancies involving fetal demise, active maternal HSV infection or known maternal HIV infection. A FACSAria III cell sorter was used to sort live, Annexin V-negative naive CD8+ T cells (CD3+CD8+CD45RA+CCR7+). Each sample yielded roughly 18,000 to 110,000 sorted naive CD8+ T cells. Mixed venous-arterial cord blood was collected with preassembled standardized sampling kits. Cord blood was held at room temperature and processed no more than 4 hours after collection. Ficoll-Paque density gradient centrifugation of diluted blood was used to isolate mononuclear cells. Before sorting, mononuclear cells were cryopreserved in approximately 10% DMSO plus 90% FBS and kept long term at -150 degrees C. Annexin V and antibodies against CD3, CD8, CCR7 and CD45RA were used to stain the thawed cells. Genomic DNA was extracted from snap-frozen sorted cell pellets with the DNeasy Blood and Tissue Kit.

A two-step, bias-controlled multiplex PCR was used to amplify TCRbeta CDR3 regions from genomic DNA. The multiplex PCR used primers specific for every TRBV and TRBJ gene segment. The immunoSEQ Assay was used to generate TCRbeta repertoire data. The paper's processing steps were these. A relative-frequency ratio and a modified nearest-neighbor algorithm were applied to filter and cluster reads so that closely related sequences were merged. The V, D and J gene assignments for CDR3 sequences were based on IMGT annotation. Template counts were corrected for PCR amplification bias by normalization and were quantified against synthetic TCR CDR3 analog sequences. Only unique productive sequences, defined as in-frame CDR3 sequences lacking stop codons, were included in the analyses. The immunoSEQ Analyzer software was used to compute clonality, defined as 1 minus Pielou's evenness, and iChao1 richness. Depending on the Shapiro-Wilk normality results, either Student's t-test or a non-parametric test was run in JMP for statistical testing. TCRdb took this table from immuneACCESS and kept in-frame rearrangements with V and J called. Such tables lack part of the clones; where checked against another copy, unresolved V genes explain under half of the gap, and the rest is unexplained. The V and J calls and clone size were taken over from that table, and D and trimming were inferred from the DNA. The sample has 5,100 or so clones on record, approximately 97% of them singletons. In total, the top ten clones hold 0.55% to 0.65% of the sample.

From cysteine to phenylalanine, the CDR3 is 17 amino acids long. Just CDR3 DNA is preserved here, 51 bases in frame from base 1. From V the trimming removes 10 bases and from J it removes 3 bases, while the gene matches leave 13 bases of the junction unaccounted for. The germline V gene supplies CDR1 ENHRY and CDR2 SYGVKD. The sample taken for sequencing was naive CD8+ T cells from cord blood. This receptor was taken from a newborn in good health. The V and J genes are TRBV10-3 and TRBJ2-3; the junction holds 13 bases that match TRBD2. The DNA sequence is as follows: TGTGCCACCTGGGGACTAGCGGGATACTACTCAACAGATACGCAGTATTTT. Protein translation: CATWGLAGYYSTDTQYF.